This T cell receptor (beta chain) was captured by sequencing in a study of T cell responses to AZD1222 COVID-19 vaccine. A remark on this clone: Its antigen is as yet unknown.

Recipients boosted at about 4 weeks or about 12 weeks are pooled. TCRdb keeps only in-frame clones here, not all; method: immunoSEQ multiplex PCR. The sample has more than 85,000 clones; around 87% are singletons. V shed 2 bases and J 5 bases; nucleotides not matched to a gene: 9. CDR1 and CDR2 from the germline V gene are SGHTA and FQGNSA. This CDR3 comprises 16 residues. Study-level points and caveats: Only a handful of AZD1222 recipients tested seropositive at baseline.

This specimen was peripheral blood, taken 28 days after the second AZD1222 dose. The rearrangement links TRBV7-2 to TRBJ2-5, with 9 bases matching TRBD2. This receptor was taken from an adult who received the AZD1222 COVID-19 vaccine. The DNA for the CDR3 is TGTGCCAGCAGCTTAAACAGAGCGGGGGGTCGGGAGACCCAGTACTTC. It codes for CASSLNRAGGRETQYF.